The 8 T cell receptor beta chains below come from one sample, sequenced in a study of blood T cells in healthy people across ages. PCR was performed a second time for about 7 to 11 cycles using a sample-barcoded 5' primer and a J-beta primer mix. From the 5' RACE reads, TCRdb called clonotypes with MiXCR, one entry per CDR3 protein. The sample gives more than 450,000 distinct CDR3 sequences, approximately 26% of which show up once; over 3.5% is in the top ten. This sample was also put to use in a study of T cells of mothers and their children.

What was sequenced was blood. Every receptor here comes from a boy aged 2 to 9 in good health.

This chain links TRBV5-1 with TRBJ2-3, with a tentative D call TRBD1 (6 bases). The CDR3 length is 15 residues. The V gene's germline CDR1 is SGHRS and CDR2 YFSETQ. V lost 0 bases and J lost 4, with 12 bases in between. The CDR3 sequence: CASSLGQGYPDTQYF. DNA for the CDR3: TGCGCCAGCAGCTTGGGCCAGGGGTACCCAGATACGCAGTATTTT.

This chain joins TRBV27 and TRBJ2-7; D possibly corresponds to TRBD2 (6 bases). V shed 2 bases and J shed 4 bases, with 12 bases lying between them. The CDR3 is 14 residues long. The V gene's germline CDR1 is MNHEY and CDR2 SMNVEV (reference sequence). Here the CDR3 DNA reads TGTGCCAGCAGTTTAGCGGCAGGGAGGTACGAGCAGTACTTC. This sequence encodes CASSLAAGRYEQYF.

This chain connects TRBV3-1 to TRBJ2-1; D might be TRBD1 (6 bases). Germline loops: CDR1 LGHDT, CDR2 YNNKEL (reference sequence). Between the trimmed V and J ends, which lost 3 bases and 7 bases, there was a span of 22 bases. The length of the CDR3 is 17 residues. The CDR3 nucleotides are TGTGCCAGCAGCCATTACGGTGGGAGTAACAGGGCAAATGAGCAGTTCTTC. Residues: CASSHYGGSNRANEQFF.

This clonotype was detected only a few times. The genes are TRBV14 and TRBJ2-5; D call uncertain. Judging by the DNA end, TRBJ2-1 fits better; the J call may be wrong. There are 13 residues in the CDR3. CDR1 and CDR2 (germline): SGHDN, FVKESK. The CDR3 is CASSRGTVGEQFF. The CDR3 region has the DNA TGTGCCAGCAGCCGAGGCACGGTTGGTGAGCAGTTCTTC.

The chain carries TRBV6-5 and TRBJ1-2; the match to TRBD1 covers 7 bases. The J segment lost 8 bases and the V segment lost 0 bases, leaving 6 bases of the junction unmatched. The CDR3 covers 14 residues. Germline loops: CDR1 MNHEY, CDR2 SVGAGI. The CDR3 protein is CASSYSNRGNGYTF. The DNA of the CDR3 is TGTGCCAGCAGTTACTCAAACAGGGGAAACGGCTACACCTTC.

J is TRBJ2-5 and V is TRBV4-2, with D perhaps TRBD1 (7 bases). The J call is uncertain, as TRBJ2-7 better fits the DNA end. CDR1 is LGHNA and CDR2 is YNFKEQ in the germline V gene. The CDR3 runs 14 residues. CDR3 sequence: CASSQRGQHYEQYF. CDR3 sequence (DNA): TGTGCCAGCAGCCAGCGGGGACAGCACTACGAGCAGTACTTC.

The genes are TRBV2 and TRBJ1-6; D is unresolved. The V end was cut by 7 bases, the J end by 8 bases, with 18 bases between. The germline V gene has CDR1 SNHLY and CDR2 FYNNEI. This CDR3 has 15 amino acids. DNA for the CDR3: TGTGCCAGCACCGTAGGTGACCTGGTCTATTCACCCCTCCACTTT. Translation: CASTVGDLVYSPLHF.

This clonotype showed up many times. Here the CDR3 reads CASSLDSGQEKLFF. The CDR3 nucleotides read TGCGCCAGCAGCTTGGATTCGGGGCAGGAAAAACTGTTTTTT. This chain links TRBV5-1 with TRBJ1-4, with D possibly TRBD1 on 5 matching bases. In germline, CDR1 is SGHRS, CDR2 YFSETQ. Trimming took off 0 bases at V and 8 bases at J, with 11 bases between the two ends. The CDR3 runs 14 residues.